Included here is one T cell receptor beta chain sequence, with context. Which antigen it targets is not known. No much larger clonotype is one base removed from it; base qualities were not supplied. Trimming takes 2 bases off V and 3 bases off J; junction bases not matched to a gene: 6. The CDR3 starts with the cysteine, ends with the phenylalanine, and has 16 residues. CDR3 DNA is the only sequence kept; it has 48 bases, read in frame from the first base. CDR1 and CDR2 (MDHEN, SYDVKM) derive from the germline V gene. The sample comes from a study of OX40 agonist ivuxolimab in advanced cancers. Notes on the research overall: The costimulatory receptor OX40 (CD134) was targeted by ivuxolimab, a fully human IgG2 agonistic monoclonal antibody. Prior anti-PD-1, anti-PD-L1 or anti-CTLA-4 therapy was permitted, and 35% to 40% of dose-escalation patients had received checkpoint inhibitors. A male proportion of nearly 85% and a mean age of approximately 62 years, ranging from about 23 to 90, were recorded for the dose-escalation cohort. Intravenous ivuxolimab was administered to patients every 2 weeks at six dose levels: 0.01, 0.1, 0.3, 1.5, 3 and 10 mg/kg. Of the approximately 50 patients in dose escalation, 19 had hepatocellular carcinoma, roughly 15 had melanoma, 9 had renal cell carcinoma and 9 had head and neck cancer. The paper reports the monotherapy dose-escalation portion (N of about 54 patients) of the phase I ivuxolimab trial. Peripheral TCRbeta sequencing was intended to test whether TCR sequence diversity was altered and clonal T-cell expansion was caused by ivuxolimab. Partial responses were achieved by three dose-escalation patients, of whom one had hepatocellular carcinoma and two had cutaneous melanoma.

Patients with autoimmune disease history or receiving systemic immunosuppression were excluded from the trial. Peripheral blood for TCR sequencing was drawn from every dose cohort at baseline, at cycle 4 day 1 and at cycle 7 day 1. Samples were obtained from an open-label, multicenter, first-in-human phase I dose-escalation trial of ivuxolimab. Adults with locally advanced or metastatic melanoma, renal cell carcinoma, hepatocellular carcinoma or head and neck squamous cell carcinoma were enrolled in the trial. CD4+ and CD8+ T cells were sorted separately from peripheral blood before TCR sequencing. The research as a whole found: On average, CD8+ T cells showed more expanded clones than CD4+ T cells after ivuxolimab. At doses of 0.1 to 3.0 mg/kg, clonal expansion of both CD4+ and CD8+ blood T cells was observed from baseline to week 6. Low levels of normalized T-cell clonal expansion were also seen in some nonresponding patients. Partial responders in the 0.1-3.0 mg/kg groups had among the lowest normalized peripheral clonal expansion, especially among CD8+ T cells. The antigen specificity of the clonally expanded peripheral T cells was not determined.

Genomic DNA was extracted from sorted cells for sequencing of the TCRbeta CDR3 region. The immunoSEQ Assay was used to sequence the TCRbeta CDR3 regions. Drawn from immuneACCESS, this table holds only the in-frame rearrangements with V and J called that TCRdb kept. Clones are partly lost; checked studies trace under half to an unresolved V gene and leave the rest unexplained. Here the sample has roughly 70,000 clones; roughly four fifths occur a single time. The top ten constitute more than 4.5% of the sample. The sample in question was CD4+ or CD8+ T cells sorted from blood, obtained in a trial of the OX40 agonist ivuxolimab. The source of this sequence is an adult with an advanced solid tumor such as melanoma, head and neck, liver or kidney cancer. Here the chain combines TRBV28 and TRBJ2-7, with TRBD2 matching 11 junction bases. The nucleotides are TGTGCCAGCAGTTTAGGTCGACTAGCGGGGTACTACGAGCAGTACTTC. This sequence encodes CASSLGRLAGYYEQYF.